The 15 T cell receptor beta chains presented below share a single source sample, sequenced in a study of T cells in Graves' hyperthyroidism and ophthalmopathy. Researchers amplified the TCR beta CDR3 regions from RNA transcripts. With the HTBI primer set, the TCR CDR3 went through a first round of RT-PCR. TCRdb used MiXCR to reprocess the multiplex PCR reads, holding one entry per CDR3 protein. Of 750,000 to 900,000 distinct CDR3 sequences detected, over 35% appear once; the ten largest clones hold 7% to 10%. Material for sequencing was blood. The receptors were gathered from a man aged 18-30 years with Graves' hyperthyroidism.

The chain combines TRBV9 with TRBJ2-7, with a weak D call TRBD2 (7 bases). Between the trimmed V and J ends, which lost 3 bases and 0 bases, there was a span of 16 bases. The CDR3 sequence is 16 residues long. Looked up from germline, CDR1 is SGDLS and CDR2 is YYNGEE. The CDR3 DNA reads as TGTGCCAGCAGCGGGGGGGGCAGGGGAAGCTCCTACGAGCAGTACTTC. Protein: CASSGGGRGSSYEQYF. Looking up the rest from reference TRBV9 and TRBJ2-7 gives the full variable domain: DSGVTQTPKHLITATGQRVTLRCSPRSGDLSVYWYQQSLDQGLQFLIQYYNGEERAKGNILERFSAQQFPDLHSELNLSSLELGDSALYFCASSGGGRGSSYEQYFGPGTRLTVT.

This chain uses TRBV9 with TRBJ2-7; D is ambiguous. The V end lost 0 bases, the J end lost 3 bases, and 7 bases lay between the germline ends. Germline V CDR1 and CDR2: SGDLS, YYNGEE. The CDR3 is 13 amino acids. The CDR3 spells CASSVAENYEQYF. The CDR3, as DNA: TGTGCCAGCAGCGTAGCTGAGAACTACGAGCAGTACTTC.

This clonotype has ten or more counts. The chain recombines TRBV7-2 with TRBJ1-1; D is unclear. The CDR3 loop spans 13 amino acids. The V end lost 5 bases, the J end lost 5 bases, and 12 bases lay between the germline ends. The germline V gene has CDR1 SGHTA and CDR2 FQGNSA. CDR3 sequence (DNA): TGTGCCAGCAGCCCCCATGTTGGAACTGAAGCTTTCTTT. It translates to CASSPHVGTEAFF.

V gene TRBV25-1 combines with J gene TRBJ2-5; 7 bases are a match to TRBD1. The V segment lost 11 bases and the J segment 5 bases; nucleotides outside the gene matches: 2. The germline gives CDR1 MGHDK, CDR2 SYGVNS. The CDR3 has 10 residues. The CDR3 coding sequence is TGTGCCGCGACAGGGGAGACCCAGTACTTC. This translates into CAATGETQYF.

This clonotype was detected only a few times. The J gene is TRBJ2-7, the V gene TRBV11-2; 9 nucleotides align to TRBD2. The CDR3 is 17 amino acids. V lost 5 bases, J lost 2 bases, and 13 bases stayed unmatched. Germline V gene data show CDR1 as SGHAT and CDR2 as FQNNGV. The CDR3 protein is CASSPHTSGFETYEQYF. The CDR3 DNA is TGTGCCAGCAGCCCTCACACTAGCGGGTTCGAAACCTACGAGCAGTACTTC.

The V and J genes are TRBV5-1 and TRBJ1-3; no clear D. Between the trimmed V and J ends, which lost 1 base and 6 bases, there was a span of 14 bases. CDR3 size: 15 residues. Germline V gene lookup returns CDR1 SGHRS and CDR2 YFSETQ. The CDR3 DNA follows: TGCGCCAGCAGCTTGCTCTCGATCAGTGAAAACACCATATATTTT. It specifies CASSLLSISENTIYF.

The sample holds many counts of this clonotype. The gene calls are TRBV19 and TRBJ1-5; 8 bases map to TRBD1. V trimming: 3 bases; J trimming: 7 bases; junction bases outside the gene matches: 5. This CDR3 has 14 amino acids. Germline CDR1 and CDR2: LNHDA and SQIVND (reference sequence). The CDR3 region is CASSMGTGSQPQHF. The CDR3 coding sequence is TGTGCCAGTAGTATGGGGACAGGTTCGCAGCCCCAGCATTTT.

The chain has TRBV6-1 and TRBJ2-7; perhaps TRBD2 as D (5 bases). V was shortened by 11 bases and J by 7 bases, with 15 bases between the two germline ends. The CDR3 is 11 amino acids. Per the germline V gene, CDR1 is MNHNS and CDR2 is SASEGT. The DNA of the CDR3 is TGTGCCGCCAGTGAACTAGGGGAGCAGTACTTC. Translating gives CAASELGEQYF.

The chain is built from TRBV5-1 and TRBJ2-6; D is perhaps TRBD1 (6 bases). CDR1 and CDR2 from the germline V gene are SGHRS and YFSETQ. Between the trimmed V and J ends, which lost 2 bases and 4 bases, there was a span of 16 bases. The CDR3 spans 17 residues. For the CDR3, the DNA is TGCGCCAGCAGCTTTGCTGGACAGAACACCGGGGCCAACGTCCTGACTTTC. Its translation is CASSFAGQNTGANVLTF.

The chain links TRBV11-2 to TRBJ2-5; D is perhaps TRBD2 (7 bases). The V gene's germline CDR1 is SGHAT and CDR2 FQNNGV. The V gene lost 4 bases and the J gene lost 1 base, with 16 bases spanning the gap. This CDR3 is built from 16 residues. CDR3 sequence: CASSSADGGLQETQYF. The DNA for the CDR3 is TGTGCCAGCAGCTCGGCGGACGGGGGGCTCCAAGAGACCCAGTACTTC.

CDR3: CSFSPGVLGETQYF. For the CDR3, the DNA is TGCTCCTTTTCACCGGGAGTCTTAGGAGAGACCCAGTACTTC. The chain uses TRBV20-1 and TRBJ2-5; perhaps TRBD2 as D (6 bases). The germline V gene encodes CDR1 DFQATT and CDR2 SNEGSKA (reference sequence). The CDR3 length is 14 residues.

At least ten counts were recorded for this clonotype. The chain combines TRBV20-1 with TRBJ1-5; D not certain. The CDR3 contains 13 residues. The V gene's germline CDR1 is DFQATT and CDR2 SNEGSKA (reference sequence). With 4 bases removed from V and 3 bases from J, the gap between germline ends came to 10 bases. The CDR3 sequence is CSAIKDLNQPQHF. The CDR3 DNA follows: TGCAGTGCTATCAAGGACCTCAATCAGCCCCAGCATTTT.

For the CDR3, the DNA is TGTGCCGCCTCCTCCGGGGGGGAGGTGACCCAGTACTTC. Protein product: CAASSGGEVTQYF. The genes are TRBV10-3 and TRBJ2-5; 8 nucleotides line up with TRBD2. CDR1 and CDR2 from the germline V gene are ENHRY and SYGVKD. This CDR3 is built from 13 residues. Trimming removed 11 bases from V and 7 bases from J; junction bases left unmatched: 12.

This clonotype was observed at least ten times. The chain employs TRBV19 and TRBJ1-2; 7 bases match TRBD1. V was pared by 6 bases and J by 3 bases, with 10 bases of the junction left unmatched. CDR3 length equals 15 residues. Germline V gives CDR1 LNHDA, CDR2 SQIVND (reference sequence). The CDR3, as DNA: TGTGCCAGTAGAGGTAGCACAGGGGAAGACTATGGCTACACCTTC. Its translation is CASRGSTGEDYGYTF. Supplemented by reference TRBV19 and TRBJ1-2, the full variable domain reads DGGITQSPKYLFRKEGQNVTLSCEQNLNHDAMYWYRQDPGQGLRLIYYSQIVNDFQKGDIAEGYSVSREKKESFPLTVTSAQKNPTAFYLCASRGSTGEDYGYTFGSGTRLTVV.

Ten or more counts support this clonotype. The chain uses TRBV10-3 and TRBJ2-6; 8 positions agree with TRBD1. With V trimmed by 7 bases and J by 3 bases, 5 bases remained unmatched. Germline CDR1 reads ENHRY; CDR2 reads SYGVKD. The CDR3 length is 15 residues. CDR3 sequence reads: CAITGQGSGANVLTF. In DNA, the CDR3 is TGTGCCATCACTGGACAGGGTAGTGGGGCCAACGTCCTGACTTTC.